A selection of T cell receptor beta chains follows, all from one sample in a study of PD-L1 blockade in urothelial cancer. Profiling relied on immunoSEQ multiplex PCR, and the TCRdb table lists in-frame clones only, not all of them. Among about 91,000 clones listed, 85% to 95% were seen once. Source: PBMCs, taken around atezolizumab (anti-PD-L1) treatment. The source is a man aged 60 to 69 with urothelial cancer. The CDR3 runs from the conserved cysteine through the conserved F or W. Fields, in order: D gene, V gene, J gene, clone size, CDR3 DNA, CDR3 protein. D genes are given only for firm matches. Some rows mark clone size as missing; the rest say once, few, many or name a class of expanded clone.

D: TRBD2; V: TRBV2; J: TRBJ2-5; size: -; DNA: TGTGCCAGCAGTGATGGACTAGCGGGGGAGACCCAGTACTTC; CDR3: CASSDGLAGETQYF
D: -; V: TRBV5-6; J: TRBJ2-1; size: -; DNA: TGTGCCAGCAGCTCCGACAGTTACAATGAGCAGTTCTTC; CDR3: CASSSDSYNEQFF
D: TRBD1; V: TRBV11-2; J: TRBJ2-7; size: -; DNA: TGTGCCAGCAGCTTTGGACAGGGGAACTACGAGCAGTACTTC; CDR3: CASSFGQGNYEQYF
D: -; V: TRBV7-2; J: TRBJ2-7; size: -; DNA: TGTGCCAGCAACCTGCTCCAGTACGAGCAGTACTTC; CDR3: CASNLLQYEQYF
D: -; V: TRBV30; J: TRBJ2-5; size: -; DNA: TGTGCCTGGAGTGTGGGCGGGGCTAAAGGGACCCAGTACTTC; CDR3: CAWSVGGAKGTQYF
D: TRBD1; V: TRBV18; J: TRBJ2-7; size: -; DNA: TGTGCCAGCCCGATTGGACAGGGTGCCTCCTACGAGCAGTACTTC; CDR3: CASPIGQGASYEQYF
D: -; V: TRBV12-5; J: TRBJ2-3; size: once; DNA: TGTGCTAGTGGGACCCCACCCGACTACCAAGTGATGGATACGCAGTATTTT; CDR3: CASGTPPDYQVMDTQYF
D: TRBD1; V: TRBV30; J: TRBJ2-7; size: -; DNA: TGTGCCTGGAGTGTAGGACAGGGGTTGGGGCAGTACTTC; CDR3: CAWSVGQGLGQYF
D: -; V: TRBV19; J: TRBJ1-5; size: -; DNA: TGTGCCAGTAGTACCCCGGAGCAGCCCCAGCATTTT; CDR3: CASSTPEQPQHF
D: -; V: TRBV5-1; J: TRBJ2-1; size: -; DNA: TGCGCCAGCAGCCTGGAGGGGGCATCCTACAATGAGCAGTTCTTC; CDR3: CASSLEGASYNEQFF
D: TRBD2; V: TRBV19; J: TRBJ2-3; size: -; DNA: TGTGCCAGTAGTTCGCCGGGACTAGCGGGGGGGCCCGATACGCAGTATTTT; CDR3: CASSSPGLAGGPDTQYF
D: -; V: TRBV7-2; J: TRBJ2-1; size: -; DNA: TGTGCCAGCAGCACCCTAGGGGGTGAGCAGTTCTTC; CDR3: CASSTLGGEQFF
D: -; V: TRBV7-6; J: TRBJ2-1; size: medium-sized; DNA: TGTGCCAGCAGCTTAGGAGCATACAATGAGCAGTTCTTC; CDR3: CASSLGAYNEQFF
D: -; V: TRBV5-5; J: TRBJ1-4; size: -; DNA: TGTGCCAGCAGCTACGACAGTTCTAGTGAAAAACTGTTTTTT; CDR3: CASSYDSSSEKLFF
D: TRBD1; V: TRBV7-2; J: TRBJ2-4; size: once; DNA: TGTGCCAGCAGCCGACCCCGAACAGGGGGCAAGGGACTGCAAAACATTCAGTACTTC; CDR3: CASSRPRTGGKGLQNIQYF
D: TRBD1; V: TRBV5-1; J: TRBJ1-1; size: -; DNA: TGCGCCAGCAGCCTGGCGGACAGGGGGGGACCTGAAGCTTTCTTT; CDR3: CASSLADRGGPEAFF
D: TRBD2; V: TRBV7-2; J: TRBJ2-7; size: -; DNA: TGTGCCAGCAGCTTAGCTCTAGCGGGAGGCCTGTCCTACGAGCAGTACTTC; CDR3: CASSLALAGGLSYEQYF
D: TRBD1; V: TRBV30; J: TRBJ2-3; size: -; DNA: TGTGCCTGGGACGACAGGGGAAGCACAGATACGCAGTATTTT; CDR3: CAWDDRGSTDTQYF
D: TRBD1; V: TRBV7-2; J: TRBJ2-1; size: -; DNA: TGTGCCAGCAGCCCGGACAGGAACTACAATGAGCAGTTCTTC; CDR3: CASSPDRNYNEQFF
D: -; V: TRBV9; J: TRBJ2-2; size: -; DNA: TGTGCCAGCAGCGTAGCGCACAGTACAGGAACCGGGGAGCTGTTTTTT; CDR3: CASSVAHSTGTGELFF
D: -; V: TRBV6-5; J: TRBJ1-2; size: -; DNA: TGTGCCAGCAGTCCACACAGGACCTCTAACTATGGCTACACCTTC; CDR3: CASSPHRTSNYGYTF
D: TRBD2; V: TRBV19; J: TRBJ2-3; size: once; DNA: TGTGCCAGTAGTACCGCCCGGTCTAGCGGGGGCACAGATACGCAGTATTTT; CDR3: CASSTARSSGGTDTQYF
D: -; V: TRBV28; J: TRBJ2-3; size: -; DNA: TGTGCCAGTAAACAAGCGGATACGCAGTATTTT; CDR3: CASKQADTQYF
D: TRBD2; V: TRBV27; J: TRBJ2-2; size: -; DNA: TGTGCCACCTGGGAGGGGCGCGGGGAGCTGTTTTTT; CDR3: CATWEGRGELFF
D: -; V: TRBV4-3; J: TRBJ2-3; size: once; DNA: TGCGCCAGCAGCCACACCCGTAGCAATACGCAGTATTTT; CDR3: CASSHTRSNTQYF
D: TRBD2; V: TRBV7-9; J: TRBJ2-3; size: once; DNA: TGTGCCAGCAGCTTCGGTGGCGGGGGAAATACGCAGTATTTT; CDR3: CASSFGGGGNTQYF
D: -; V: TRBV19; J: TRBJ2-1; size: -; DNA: TGTGCCAGTAGTAAGACTCTGAACAATGAGCAGTTCTTC; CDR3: CASSKTLNNEQFF
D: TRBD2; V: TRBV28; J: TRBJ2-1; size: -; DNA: TGTGCCAGCAGCCCCTCCGGAGCTAGCGGGGCGTTCTTC; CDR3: CASSPSGASGAFF
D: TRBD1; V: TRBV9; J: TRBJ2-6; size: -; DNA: TGTGCCAGCAGCGTCAGACCGGGACAGGTCTTCTCTGGGGCCAACGTCCTGACTTTC; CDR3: CASSVRPGQVFSGANVLTF
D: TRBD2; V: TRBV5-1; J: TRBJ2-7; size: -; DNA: TGCGCCAGCAGCTTGGAGGGGACCCGGGGGGGAGCCTACGAGCAGTACTTC; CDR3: CASSLEGTRGGAYEQYF
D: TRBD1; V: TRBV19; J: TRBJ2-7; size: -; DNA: TGTGCCAGTAGTATAAGTGACAGGGGATATGAGCAGTACTTC; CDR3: CASSISDRGYEQYF
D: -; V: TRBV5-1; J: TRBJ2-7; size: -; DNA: TGCGCCAGCAGCTTGAACACCGGCGGCCACGAGCAGTACTTC; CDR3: CASSLNTGGHEQYF
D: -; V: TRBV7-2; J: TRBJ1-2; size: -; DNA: TGTGCCAGCAGCTCGGGACCTTACAGGGTTGGCTATGGCTACACCTTC; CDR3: CASSSGPYRVGYGYTF
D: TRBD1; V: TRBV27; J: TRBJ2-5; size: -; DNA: TGTGCCAGCAGACCATCAGGGGGTACAATTGAGACCCAGTACTTC; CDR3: CASRPSGGTIETQYF
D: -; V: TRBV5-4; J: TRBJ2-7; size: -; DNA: TGTGCCAGCAGCTTGTCTAGTGTATCCGTAAGGGGTGACGAGCAGTACTTC; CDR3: CASSLSSVSVRGDEQYF
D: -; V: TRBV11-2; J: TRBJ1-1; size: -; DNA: TGTGCCAGCAGCTTTGGTTTGGGGGGATTCACTGAAGCTTTCTTT; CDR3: CASSFGLGGFTEAFF
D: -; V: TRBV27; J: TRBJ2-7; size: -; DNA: TGTGCCAGCAGACTAGCTTCATCCTACGAGCAGTACTTC; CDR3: CASRLASSYEQYF
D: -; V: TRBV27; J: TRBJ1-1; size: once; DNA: TGTGCCAGCAGCCCGGACAAGTGGACTGAAGCTTTCTTT; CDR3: CASSPDKWTEAFF
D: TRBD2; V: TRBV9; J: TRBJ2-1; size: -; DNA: TGTGCCAGCAGCGTAGGGACTAGCGGGAGTTACTCCTACAATGAGCAGTTCTTC; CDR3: CASSVGTSGSYSYNEQFF
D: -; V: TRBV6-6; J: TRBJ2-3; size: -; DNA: TGTGCCAGCAGTCCAGGGCCAGATACGCAGTATTTT; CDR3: CASSPGPDTQYF
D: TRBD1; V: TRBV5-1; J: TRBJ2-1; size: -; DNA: TGCGCCACCCGGACAGGGCCGAACAATGAGCAGTTCTTC; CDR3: CATRTGPNNEQFF
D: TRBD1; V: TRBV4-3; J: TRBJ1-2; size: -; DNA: TGCGCCAGCAGCCAAGGGGGCAGGGGGAGCTATGGCTACACCTTC; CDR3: CASSQGGRGSYGYTF
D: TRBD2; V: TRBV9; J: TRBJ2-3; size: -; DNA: TGTGCCAGCACGAGCGGGGTCGGCACAGATACGCAGTATTTT; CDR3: CASTSGVGTDTQYF
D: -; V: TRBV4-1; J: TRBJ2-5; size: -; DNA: TGCGCCAGCAGCCAAGCACAGGGTAGGGAAGAGACCCAGTACTTC; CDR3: CASSQAQGREETQYF